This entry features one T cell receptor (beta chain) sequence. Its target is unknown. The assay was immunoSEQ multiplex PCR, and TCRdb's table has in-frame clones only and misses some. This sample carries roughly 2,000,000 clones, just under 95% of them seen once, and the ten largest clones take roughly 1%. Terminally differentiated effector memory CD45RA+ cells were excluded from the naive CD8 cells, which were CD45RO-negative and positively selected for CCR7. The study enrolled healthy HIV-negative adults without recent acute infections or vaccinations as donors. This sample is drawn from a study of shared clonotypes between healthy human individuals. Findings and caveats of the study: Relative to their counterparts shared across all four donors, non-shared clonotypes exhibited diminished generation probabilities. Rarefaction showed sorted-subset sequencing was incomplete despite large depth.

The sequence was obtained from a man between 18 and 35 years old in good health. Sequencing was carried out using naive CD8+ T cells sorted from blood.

The CDR3 DNA sequence: TGCGCCAGCAGCCAAGAACCGCCAGGGGGAGGGACTGAAGCTTTCTTT. It translates to CASSQEPPGGGTEAFF. V and J are TRBV4-3 and TRBJ1-1, with 7 positions matching TRBD1. The V and J ends lost 0 bases and 5 bases, in that order; junction bases with no gene match: 9. The CDR3 loop spans 16 amino acids. Germline CDR1 reads LGHNA; CDR2 reads YSLEER.